The present T cell receptor beta chain was sequenced within a study of blood T cell repertoires in COVID-19 (dated by TCRdb to 2019 to 2021). A note on the overall study: The collaborator samples originated in the United States, Italy and Spain and spanned the acute and convalescent phases of COVID-19. The repertoires were released in a freely available public database meant as a resource for research on the immune response to SARS-CoV-2. The prospective study material was composed of cDNA or gDNA derived from T cells, B-cell-depleted T cells, or PBMCs. Nearly every sample came with metadata listing a de-identified subject ID, COVID-19 status, age in years and sex. Where HLA class I and class II types were available, the types were taken from metadata supplied by the sample provider, not from assay-based typing. Deeply sampled blood TCRbeta repertoires from subjects exposed to, actively infected with, or recovered from COVID-19 were included in the dataset. The samples were drawn from two sources: the first 160 participants of the ongoing ImmuneRACE study, and 1,000 to 1,500 subjects contributed by 6 global collaborators.

Enrolling through a virtual design, the prospective study's participants ranged in age from roughly 18 to 89 years and lived across 24 United States geographic areas. In the prospective study, participants were assigned to cohorts based on the clinical history participants reported in a screening survey and a study questionnaire. ImmuneRACE Cohort 3 recovered participants were defined by two consecutive negative NP/OP PCR tests, healthcare professional clearance, or symptom resolution. Mobile phlebotomists in the prospective study collected whole blood, serum and a nasopharyngeal or oropharyngeal swab from every participant. Over a roughly 2-month period, participants in the prospective study had the option of providing additional blood draws and questionnaires. Blood samples from the prospective study were shipped frozen or at room temperature prior to DNA extraction. On this clone itself: Its binding antigen is unknown. The input lacks base qualities; no much larger clone sits a single base away. Other nucleotide sequences in the sample specify the same CDR3.

Trimming removed 5 bases from V and 4 bases from J; the gene matches leave 0 bases unexplained. From cysteine to phenylalanine, the CDR3 is 13 amino acids long. Only the CDR3 portion is preserved as DNA: 39 bases, with reading frame beginning at the first base. Via the germline V gene, CDR1 is ENHRY and CDR2 SYGVKD. Study-level results and caveats: Clinical and demographic metadata were provided uncurated, with the amount varying by source and participant.

The immunoSEQ Assay, a bias-controlled multiplex PCR, was used to amplify TCRbeta CDR3 regions from genomic DNA. For the original study's pipeline: The number of nucleated cells in each sample was estimated by amplification of reference gene primers within the assay. To quantify the absolute abundance of each unique TCRbeta CDR3 rearrangement, sequence reads were collapsed and filtered. For each sample, productive Simpson clonality was calculated by taking the square root of Simpson's diversity index across productive rearrangements. The source is immuneACCESS, and TCRdb retained only in-frame sequences with V and J called. Part of the clones is not carried over; for the studies checked, unresolved V genes explain less than half of this, and the remainder is unexplained. V and J calls and clone size are copied from that table; D and trimming were computed from the DNA. The sample has a few hundred thousand clones on record, approximately 83% of them singletons. The leading ten clones occupy under 2.5% of the sample.

This receptor chain uses TRBV10-3 and TRBJ2-7; TRBD2 agrees with 12 junctional bases. What was sequenced was PBMCs or T cells enriched from blood (not recorded which). This TCR derives from a woman in her forties or fifties who had recovered from COVID-19. The DNA is as follows: TGTGCCATCAGTCTAGCGGGAGGGTACGAGCAGTACTTC. Its protein product is CAISLAGGYEQYF.